Listed below are T cell receptor beta chains from one sample, sequenced in a study of shared clonotypes between healthy human individuals. Some clones are missing from TCRdb's copy, which holds only in-frame ones; the method was immunoSEQ multiplex PCR. The table includes millions of clones, about 93% detected once. The sequencing input was naive CD8+ T cells from PBMCs. The receptors were gathered from a man younger than 35 in good health. Some clones in this sample may be carry-over from other donors' samples. Each CDR3 is given with its conserved first and last residue. Fields, in order: clone size, J gene, D gene, V gene, CDR3 protein, CDR3 DNA. D genes are given only for firm matches. Clone sizes are given selectively: once, few, many, or a class where the clone is expanded.

>NA|TRBJ2-7|TRBD1|TRBV4-3
CASSQGVIGTGLYEQYF
TGCGCCAGCAGCCAAGGGGTAATCGGGACAGGGCTATACGAGCAGTACTTC
>NA|TRBJ1-2|NA|TRBV28
CASSSPPYRLDGYTF
TGTGCCAGCAGTTCCCCCCCCTATCGGTTGGATGGCTACACCTTC
>NA|TRBJ1-1|TRBD1|TRBV5-1
CASSLGATGVIGNTEAFF
TGCGCCAGCAGCTTGGGGGCGACAGGGGTTATAGGAAACACTGAAGCTTTCTTT
>NA|TRBJ2-7|TRBD1|TRBV5-1
CASSLDPGQGYEQYF
TGCGCCAGCAGCTTGGACCCGGGACAGGGCTACGAGCAGTACTTC
>NA|TRBJ2-7|TRBD1|TRBV28
CASSFGTDRSYEQYF
TGTGCCAGCAGTTTCGGGACAGACCGCTCCTACGAGCAGTACTTC
>NA|TRBJ1-2|NA|TRBV9
CASSDGYGYTF
TGTGCCAGCAGCGACGGGTATGGCTACACCTTC
>NA|TRBJ1-2|NA|TRBV6-6
CASSSDSPIPYGYTF
TGTGCCAGCAGTTCGGACAGCCCCATCCCCTATGGCTACACCTTC
>NA|TRBJ1-4|TRBD1|TRBV19
CASKGTGYPLQEKLFF
TGTGCCAGTAAAGGGACAGGCTACCCGCTTCAGGAAAAACTGTTTTTT
>few|TRBJ2-7|NA|TRBV10-1
CASLTERTSSYEQYF
TGCGCCAGCCTCACCGAGAGAACTAGCTCCTACGAGCAGTACTTC
>NA|TRBJ2-3|TRBD2|TRBV2
CASSEGTSRTDTQYF
TGTGCCAGCAGTGAAGGGACTAGCCGGACAGATACGCAGTATTTT
>NA|TRBJ2-7|TRBD2|TRBV15
CATSRTPRTSGTYEQYF
TGTGCCACCAGCAGAACCCCACGGACTAGCGGGACCTACGAGCAGTACTTC
>NA|TRBJ2-1|TRBD2|TRBV19
CASSIDLWTSEYNEQFF
TGTGCCAGTAGTATAGATCTATGGACTAGCGAGTACAATGAGCAGTTCTTC
>NA|TRBJ1-1|TRBD1|TRBV5-1
CASSPGQGNTEAFF
TGCGCCAGCAGTCCTGGACAGGGGAACACTGAAGCTTTCTTT
>NA|TRBJ2-7|NA|TRBV28
CASSRRQVVSSYEQYF
TGTGCCAGCAGTCGACGACAGGTTGTTAGCTCCTACGAGCAGTACTTC
>NA|TRBJ2-5|NA|TRBV18
CASSPPYVSSSGETQYF
TGTGCCAGCTCACCACCGTATGTCAGCTCCTCGGGAGAGACCCAGTACTTC
>NA|TRBJ2-7|NA|TRBV9
CASSFSGTSYEQYF
TGTGCCAGCAGCTTCTCCGGGACTTCTTACGAGCAGTACTTC
>NA|TRBJ1-5|NA|TRBV9
CASSVTGADQPQHF
TGTGCCAGCAGCGTAACGGGGGCGGATCAGCCCCAGCATTTT
>NA|TRBJ2-1|TRBD2|TRBV9
CASSAGTSVYNEQFF
TGTGCCAGCAGCGCCGGGACTAGCGTCTACAATGAGCAGTTCTTC
>few|TRBJ1-2|TRBD1|TRBV30
CAWSDRDYGYTF
TGTGCCTGGTCGGACAGGGACTATGGCTACACCTTC
>NA|TRBJ2-3|TRBD2|TRBV29-1
CSVEGLADASTDTQYF
TGCAGCGTTGAGGGACTAGCGGATGCTAGCACAGATACGCAGTATTTT
>NA|TRBJ2-3|TRBD2|TRBV27
CASSPRTSGSTDTQYF
TGTGCCAGCAGTCCGAGGACTAGCGGGAGCACAGATACGCAGTATTTT
>NA|TRBJ2-2|TRBD2|TRBV4-3
CASSQDRWEGGELFF
TGCGCCAGCAGCCAAGATCGTTGGGAGGGCGGGGAGCTGTTTTTT
>NA|TRBJ1-2|NA|TRBV27
CASSDLRWEGSYTF
TGTGCCAGCAGCGATCTCCGGTGGGAAGGGAGCTACACCTTC
>NA|TRBJ2-3|NA|TRBV9
CASSVRSQSTDTQYF
TGTGCCAGCAGCGTCCGTAGCCAATCCACAGATACGCAGTATTTT